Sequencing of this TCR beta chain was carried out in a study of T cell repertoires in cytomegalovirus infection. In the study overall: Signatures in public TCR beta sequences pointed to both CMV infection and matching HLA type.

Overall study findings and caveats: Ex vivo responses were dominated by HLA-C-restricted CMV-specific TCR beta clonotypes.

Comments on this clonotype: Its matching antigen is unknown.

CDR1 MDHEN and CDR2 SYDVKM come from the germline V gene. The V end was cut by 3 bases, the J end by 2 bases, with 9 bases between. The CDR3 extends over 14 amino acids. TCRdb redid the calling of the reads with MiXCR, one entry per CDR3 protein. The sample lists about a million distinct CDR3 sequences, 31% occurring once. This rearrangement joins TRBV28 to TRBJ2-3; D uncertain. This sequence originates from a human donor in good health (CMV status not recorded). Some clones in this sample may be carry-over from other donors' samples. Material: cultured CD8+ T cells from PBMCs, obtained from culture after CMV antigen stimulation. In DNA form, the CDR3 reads TGTGCCAGCAGTTTCGACGCTAACACAGATACGCAGTATTTT. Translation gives CASSFDANTDTQYF.